This TCR beta chain was documented in a study of T cell responses to AZD1222 COVID-19 vaccine. Study-level points and caveats: The study found vaccine-associated CD4 TCRs spanning spike, dominant at 160-218 and 743-854. Nearly half of unique spike-specific TCRs reportedly avoided B.1.351 and B.1.1.7 mutated regions. Baseline antibody screening turned up just six or seven seropositive AZD1222 recipients.

Notes on this clone: Its antigen is not identified.

This table comes from immunoSEQ multiplex PCR, and its TCRdb copy is limited to in-frame clones, with some not included. The sample gives 100,000 to 150,000 clones, 85% to 90% of which show up once; 28% is in the top ten. This CDR3 contains 16 residues. Per germline, CDR1 SQVTM and CDR2 ANQGSEA. J gave up 9 bases and V 3 bases, and 14 bases lay outside the gene matches. Sample: peripheral blood, taken on day 0 of AZD1222 vaccination. The clonotype was recovered from an adult in good health. V and J are TRBV29-1 and TRBJ2-1; 10 positions agree with TRBD1. The CDR3 nucleotides read TGCAGCGTTGATCCCCTTTATGACAGGGGGCTAAGTGAGCAGTTCTTC. The encoded protein is CSVDPLYDRGLSEQFF.